The 6 T cell receptor beta chains presented below share a single source sample, sequenced in a study of PD-L1 blockade in urothelial cancer. The assay was immunoSEQ multiplex PCR, and TCRdb's table has in-frame clones only and misses some. Among about 38,000 clones, 85% were seen once, and the ten largest hold roughly 15%. The time point here: pretreatment peripheral blood. Material: PBMCs, obtained around atezolizumab (anti-PD-L1) treatment. These receptors came from a man older than 75 with urothelial cancer.

The chain uses TRBV5-1 and TRBJ2-7, with 11 bases matching TRBD2. V dropped 4 bases and J dropped 7; count of bases not matched to a gene: 10. This CDR3 spans 15 amino acids. Germline values: CDR1 SGHRS, CDR2 YFSETQ. The CDR3 loop is CASSALLAGEGEQYF. The CDR3 DNA reads TGCGCCAGCAGCGCCCTACTAGCGGGAGAGGGGGAGCAGTACTTC.

The genes are TRBV10-1 and TRBJ2-5, with a weak D call TRBD1 (5 bases). Trimming cost V 3 bases and J 5 bases, with 13 bases left between them. The CDR3 loop spans 14 amino acids. Per the germline V gene, CDR1 is WNHNN and CDR2 is SYGVQD (reference sequence). The CDR3 DNA reads as TGCGCCAGCAGTGAAGGGGTCGTCGGGGAGACCCAGTACTTC. This translates into CASSEGVVGETQYF.

The CDR3 loop is CASSSLDRVNTGELFF. The CDR3 DNA reads as TGTGCCAGCAGCTCCCTGGACAGGGTGAACACCGGGGAGCTGTTTTTT. The chain has TRBV5-6 and TRBJ2-2; 8 bases are shared with TRBD1. The junction had 5 bases not matched to a gene; V was cut back by 3 bases and J by 1 base. CDR1 SGHDT and CDR2 YYEEEE come from the germline V gene. This CDR3 is built from 16 residues.

The chain recombines TRBV25-1 with TRBJ2-7; D remains ambiguous. Germline CDR1 MGHDK, CDR2 SYGVNS. This CDR3 comprises 14 residues. V dropped 0 bases and J dropped 2 bases, with 8 bases sitting between them. CDR3 nucleotides: TGTGCCAGCAGTGAATATTTGACAACCTACGAGCAGTACTTC. It specifies CASSEYLTTYEQYF.

This chain connects TRBV7-8 to TRBJ2-5; a possible D gene is TRBD2 (7 bases). Trimming pared 0 bases from V and 5 bases from J, leaving 13 bases between. The CDR3 consists of 15 residues. Germline V gene lookup returns CDR1 SGHVS and CDR2 FQNEAQ. The CDR3 protein is CASSLAGGGPETQYF. CDR3 nucleotide sequence: TGTGCCAGCAGCTTAGCAGGGGGGGGTCCGGAGACCCAGTACTTC.

This chain connects TRBV11-2 to TRBJ2-7; 9 bases map to TRBD1. The CDR3 consists of 14 residues. Germline loops: CDR1 SGHAT, CDR2 FQNNGV. Trimming at V came to 5 bases and at J to 9 bases, leaving 11 bases not matched to a gene. The CDR3 reads CASSISDTGGRQYF. CDR3 DNA: TGTGCCAGCAGCATATCCGACACAGGGGGCAGGCAGTACTTC.